This paragraph covers one T cell receptor (beta chain) sequence. This entry comes from a study of blood T cell repertoires in COVID-19. From germline, CDR1 is SNHLY and CDR2 FYNNEI. Trimming stripped 8 bases from V and 2 bases from J, with 21 bases between. The CDR3 contains 16 residues. The method was immunoSEQ multiplex PCR; TCRdb's version includes in-frame clones alone and lacks a portion of them. Here the sample spans some 72,000 clones, approximately 90% being singletons. This sequence was found in a man aged 50 to 60 with active COVID-19. Material: peripheral blood. The J gene is TRBJ1-2, the V gene TRBV2, with D possibly TRBD1 on 5 matching bases. This CDR3 is CASLGPWTSSNYGYTF. CDR3 bases: TGTGCCAGCCTGGGGCCATGGACCTCCTCGAACTATGGCTACACCTTC.